The clone carrying this T cell receptor (beta chain) was seen only once. The junction had 8 bases not matched to a gene; V was cut back by 3 bases and J by 6 bases. CDR3 size: 14 residues. The V gene's germline CDR1 is SGDLS and CDR2 YYNGEE. The table came from immunoSEQ multiplex PCR; TCRdb's copy has only in-frame clones and leaves some out. The data contain a few hundred thousand clones, 90% of them seen just once; the ten biggest clones take up 3.5% to 4.5%. Participants came from about two dozen US areas, aged about 18 to 100 years. Cohort allocation depended upon clinical history that participants reported. The data are from a study of blood T cell repertoires in COVID-19. Study-level information: Acute and convalescent COVID-19 specimens originated in the United States, Italy and Spain. From T cells, B-cell-depleted T cells, or PBMCs came the material, which was cDNA or gDNA.

The source is a woman aged 18-29 years with acute COVID-19. The sequencing sample was made of PBMCs or T cells enriched from blood (not recorded which). The chain combines TRBV9 with TRBJ1-2; 7 bases line up with TRBD1. For the CDR3, the DNA is TGTGCCAGCAGCGGAGACAGGGATCTGGATGGCTACACCTTC. Translating gives CASSGDRDLDGYTF.